Following are 8 T cell receptor beta chains from one sample sequenced in a study of T cell changes during pregnancy in multiple sclerosis. This table comes from immunoSEQ multiplex PCR, and its TCRdb copy is limited to in-frame clones, with some not included. The data contain fewer than 35,000 clones, more than 85% of them seen just once; the ten biggest clones take up 0.4% to 0.5%. This material consisted of CD4+ T cells from peripheral blood mononuclear cells, taken in the second trimester of pregnancy. Receptors were obtained from a female donor with multiple sclerosis, enrolled in a pregnancy study.

The chain couples TRBV25-1 to TRBJ2-3; 10 bases agree with TRBD2. After removal of 9 bases from V and 3 bases from J, the junction contained 18 bases not matched to a gene. Germline V gene sequence: CDR1 MGHDK, CDR2 SYGVNS. The CDR3 is 18 amino acids. Here the CDR3 reads CASRHLAGEPRRTDTQYF. CDR3 nucleotide sequence: TGTGCCAGTAGGCATCTAGCGGGAGAACCCAGAAGGACAGATACGCAGTATTTT.

The genes are TRBV30 and TRBJ1-3; TRBD1 might be the D (5 bases). The V end lost 2 bases, the J end lost 4 bases, and 15 bases lay between the germline ends. Germline V gene lookup returns CDR1 GTSNPN and CDR2 SVGIG (reference sequence). The CDR3 has 15 amino acids. The CDR3 bases are TGTGCCTGGAGTAGGACATCACTTGCGGGAAACACCATATATTTT. It specifies CAWSRTSLAGNTIYF. The full variable domain, its missing parts supplied by reference TRBV30 and TRBJ1-3, is SQTIHQWPATLVQPVGSPLSLECTVEGTSNPNLYWYRQAAGRGLQLLFYSVGIGQISSEVPQNLSASRPQDRQFILSSKKLLLSDSGFYLCAWSRTSLAGNTIYFGEGSWLTVV.

The CDR3 DNA reads as TGTGCCAGCAGTAACCGACAGTTAAACATTCAGTACTTC. Its protein product is CASSNRQLNIQYF. The chain uses TRBV6-5 and TRBJ2-4; tentative D call: TRBD1 (5 bases). Germline V gene lookup returns CDR1 MNHEY and CDR2 SVGAGI. The CDR3 length is 13 residues. The V and J ends lost 5 bases and 6 bases respectively, with 11 bases between them.

This chain connects TRBV28 to TRBJ1-2, with D uncertain. The CDR3 has 11 residues. CDR1 is MDHEN, CDR2 SYDVKM, per germline. V was trimmed by 5 bases and J by 3 bases, leaving 4 bases between them. The CDR3 region has the DNA TGTGCCAGCAGTCCGGACTATGGCTACACCTTC. Translated, it gives CASSPDYGYTF.

The gene calls are TRBV19 and TRBJ2-7, with TRBD2 matching over 7 bases. CDR3 length: 16 residues. Per the germline V gene, CDR1 is LNHDA and CDR2 is SQIVND (reference sequence). The V and J ends lost 5 bases and 0 bases, in that order; junction bases with no gene match: 10. For the CDR3, the DNA is TGTGCCAGTAGTCAATTTCTAGCGGATAGCTCCTACGAGCAGTACTTC. This gives the protein CASSQFLADSSYEQYF.

This chain links TRBV7-2 with TRBJ2-7, with D tentatively TRBD1 (5 bases). CDR3 length: 14 amino acids. CDR1 and CDR2 from the germline V gene are SGHTA and FQGNSA. Trimming pared 2 bases from V and 4 bases from J, leaving 12 bases between. This CDR3 is CASSLRTSVYEQYF. DNA of the CDR3: TGTGCCAGCAGCTTAAGGACATCCGTTTACGAGCAGTACTTC. Complete variable domain (other parts from reference TRBV7-2 and TRBJ2-7): GAGVSQSPSNKVTEKGKDVELRCDPISGHTALYWYRQSLGQGLEFLIYFQGNSAPDKSGLPSDRFSAERTGGSVSTLTIQRTQQEDSAVYLCASSLRTSVYEQYFGPGTRLTVT.

The gene calls are TRBV5-1 and TRBJ2-3, with 7 bases that match TRBD2. J was trimmed by 3 bases and V by 0 bases; bases with no gene match: 7. The germline V gene encodes CDR1 SGHRS and CDR2 YFSETQ. The CDR3 has 16 amino acids. CDR3 nucleotides: TGCGCCAGCAGCTTGGTCTTGGCGGGAGTAACAGATACGCAGTATTTT. This translates into CASSLVLAGVTDTQYF.

The rearrangement links TRBV9 to TRBJ2-5; D is undetermined. The CDR3 covers 13 residues. V was shortened by 0 bases and J by 5 bases, with 8 bases between the two germline ends. Germline assignment: CDR1 SGDLS and CDR2 YYNGEE. The chain's CDR3 is CASSVGLMETQYF. As DNA, the CDR3 is TGTGCCAGCAGCGTAGGGCTGATGGAGACCCAGTACTTC.